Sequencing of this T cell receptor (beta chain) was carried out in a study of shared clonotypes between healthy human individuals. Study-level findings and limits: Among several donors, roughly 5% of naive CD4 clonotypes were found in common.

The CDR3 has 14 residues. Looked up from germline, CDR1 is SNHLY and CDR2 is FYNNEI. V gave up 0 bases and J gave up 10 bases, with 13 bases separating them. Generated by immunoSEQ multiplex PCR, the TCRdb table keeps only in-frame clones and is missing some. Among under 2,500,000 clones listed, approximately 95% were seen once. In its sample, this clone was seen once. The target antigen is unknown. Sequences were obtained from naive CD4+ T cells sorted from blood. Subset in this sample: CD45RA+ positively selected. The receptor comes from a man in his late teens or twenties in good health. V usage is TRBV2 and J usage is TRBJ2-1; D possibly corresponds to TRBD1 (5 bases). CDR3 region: CASSEALRSGEQFF. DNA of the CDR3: TGTGCCAGCAGTGAAGCGCTCAGGTCAGGGGAGCAGTTCTTC.